Shown below are 22 T cell receptor beta chains from a single sample sequenced in a study of blood T cell repertoires in COVID-19 (dated by TCRdb to 2018 to 2020). The library was made by the immunoSEQ multiplex PCR assay. Not all clones reach the TCRdb copy of this immuneACCESS table, which keeps in-frame sequences only. Checked studies attribute under half of the gap to unresolved V genes and leave the rest unexplained. The sample data list roughly 93,000 clones, and over 75% of these were observed just once. Together, the top ten hold roughly 10% of the sample. Sequenced: peripheral blood. The source of these receptors is a woman older than 75 with acute or convalescent COVID-19.

Only one count was recorded for this clone. The V and J genes are TRBV4-2 and TRBJ2-3; D unclear. The CDR3 is made up of 16 amino acids. V shed 1 base and J shed 0 bases, with 11 bases lying between them. From germline, CDR1 is LGHNA and CDR2 YNFKEQ. Here the CDR3 reads CASSQALISSTDTQYF. The CDR3 nucleotides read TGTGCCAGCAGCCAAGCCCTTATCTCTAGCACAGATACGCAGTATTTT.

The chain has TRBV6-1 and TRBJ1-5; perhaps TRBD1 as D (5 bases). Trimming left V 1 base short and J 5 bases short, with 9 bases between. The CDR3 runs to 14 residues. Germline-derived CDR1 and CDR2 are MNHNS and SASEGT. The CDR3 is CASSEGRVDQPQHF. CDR3 sequence (DNA): TGTGCCAGCAGTGAAGGCAGGGTTGATCAGCCCCAGCATTTT.

The V gene is TRBV7-2, the J gene TRBJ1-4, with no clear D. The V gene lost 4 bases and the J gene lost 5 bases, with 20 bases spanning the gap. In germline, CDR1 is SGHTA, CDR2 FQGNSA. CDR3 length: 17 amino acids. CDR3 sequence: CASSSGELRSANEKLFF. The CDR3 DNA reads as TGTGCCAGCAGCTCGGGAGAGCTACGATCGGCCAATGAAAAACTGTTTTTT.

As concerns this clone: This same CDR3 is encoded by further DNA sequences in the sample. This chain connects TRBV19 to TRBJ1-5; 7 bases line up with TRBD1. The CDR3 covers 13 residues. Germline CDR1 and CDR2: LNHDA and SQIVND (reference sequence). Unmatched junction bases numbered 1, after V lost 3 bases and J lost 5 bases. The CDR3 nucleotides are TGTGCCAGTAGTATCGACAGGGATCAGCCCCAGCATTTT. Protein: CASSIDRDQPQHF.

This chain connects TRBV28 to TRBJ1-5, with D tentatively TRBD1 (5 bases). The V gene's germline CDR1 is MDHEN and CDR2 SYDVKM. CDR3 length: 12 residues. V was shortened by 8 bases and J by 4 bases, with 9 bases between the two germline ends. CDR3 region: CASAGPNQPQHF. The CDR3 bases are TGTGCCAGCGCGGGGCCGAATCAGCCCCAGCATTTT.

The chain joins TRBV29-1 to TRBJ1-6; 8 nucleotides line up with TRBD1. The germline gives CDR1 SQVTM, CDR2 ANQGSEA. The CDR3 spans 13 residues. V shed 5 bases, J shed 10 bases, and the junction held 7 bases outside the gene matches. CDR3 sequence (DNA): TGCAGCGTTAGGACAGGGCAAGGGTCACCCCTCCACTTT. Its translation is CSVRTGQGSPLHF.

The rearrangement uses TRBV7-2 and TRBJ2-5; TRBD2 agrees at 11 bases. This CDR3 comprises 15 residues. V lost 6 bases and J lost 7; bases outside the gene matches: 10. Germline CDR1 is SGHTA and CDR2 is FQGNSA. The CDR3 region is CASSTRLAGMGTQYF. CDR3 nucleotide sequence: TGTGCCAGCAGTACTCGACTAGCGGGGATGGGGACCCAGTACTTC.

This clone was counted once. The chain is built from TRBV5-1 and TRBJ1-2, with 8 bases identical to TRBD1. The CDR3 has 14 amino acids. CDR1 and CDR2 from the germline V gene are SGHRS and YFSETQ. V was pared by 4 bases and J by 4 bases, with 6 bases of the junction left unmatched. In DNA form, the CDR3 reads TGCGCCAGCAGCCCGGGACAGGAGGGCTATGGCTACACCTTC. This encodes CASSPGQEGYGYTF.

The V call is TRBV15, the J call TRBJ2-7; the D gene is possibly TRBD1 (5 bases). Trimming took 1 base from V and 2 from J, leaving 9 bases between them. The CDR3 spans 14 residues. Germline V gives CDR1 LNHNV, CDR2 YYDKDF (reference sequence). The CDR3 nucleotides are TGTGCCACCAGCAGAGGGGGCAGTACCTACGAGCAGTACTTC. This codes for CATSRGGSTYEQYF.

V usage is TRBV7-9 and J usage is TRBJ2-7; unclear D gene. CDR3 length: 14 residues. Germline CDR1 is SEHNR and CDR2 is FQNEAQ (reference sequence). V was shortened by 2 bases and J by 7 bases, with 15 bases between the two germline ends. The CDR3 is CASSLSSKEQEQYF. The CDR3 nucleotides are TGTGCCAGCAGCTTAAGCAGCAAGGAACAGGAGCAGTACTTC.

CDR3 sequence reads: CASKEGKSNQPQHF. In nucleotides, the CDR3 is TGTGCCAGCAAGGAGGGAAAAAGCAATCAGCCCCAGCATTTT. The V call is TRBV28, the J call TRBJ1-5, with D hard to call. The CDR3 has 14 residues. Germline-derived CDR1 and CDR2 are MDHEN and SYDVKM. Trimming cost V 7 bases and J 1 base, with 11 bases left between them. Full variable domain (rest looked up from reference TRBV28 and TRBJ1-5): DVKVTQSSRYLVKRTGEKVFLECVQDMDHENMFWYRQDPGLGLRLIYFSYDVKMKEKGDIPEGYSVSREKKERFSLILESASTNQTSMYLCASKEGKSNQPQHFGDGTRLSIL.

The chain uses TRBV11-3 and TRBJ2-3, with 12 bases matching TRBD2. The CDR3 runs to 16 residues. Germline V CDR1 and CDR2: SGHNT, YENEEA. Trimming removed 5 bases from V and 1 base from J; junction bases left unmatched: 4. The CDR3 loop reads CASSLRTSGGTDTQYF. As DNA, the CDR3 is TGTGCCAGCAGCCTACGGACTAGCGGGGGCACAGATACGCAGTATTTT.

This chain joins TRBV30 and TRBJ1-4; D unresolved. There are 14 residues in the CDR3. Germline lookup yields CDR1 GTSNPN and CDR2 SVGIG (reference sequence). Trimming left V 6 bases short and J 2 bases short, with 13 bases between. The DNA for the CDR3 is TGTGCCTGTTCCACAACATCGACTAATGAAAAACTGTTTTTT. Translation gives CACSTTSTNEKLFF.

This clone was seen once. Here the CDR3 DNA reads TGTGCCAGCAGTTTAACACCGGGGATCTATGGCTACACCTTC. This translates into CASSLTPGIYGYTF. This chain joins TRBV28 and TRBJ1-2; D call uncertain. Looked up from germline, CDR1 is MDHEN and CDR2 is SYDVKM. The CDR3 sequence is 14 residues long. The V end was cut by 2 bases, the J end by 4 bases, with 11 bases between.

This sequence joins TRBV9 and TRBJ1-3, with unresolved D. The CDR3 runs to 12 residues. The germline V gene encodes CDR1 SGDLS and CDR2 YYNGEE. The ends were cut back, 6 bases at V and 2 bases at J, with 6 bases in the middle. CDR3 nucleotide sequence: TGTGCCAGCATGGGAGCTGGAAACACCATATATTTT. Protein product: CASMGAGNTIYF.

The V call is TRBV7-7, the J call TRBJ1-1; D is unclear. The V end was cut by 4 bases, the J end by 1 base, with 7 bases between. The germline CDR1 and CDR2 sequences are SSHAT and FNYEAQ (reference sequence). This CDR3 is built from 13 residues. The CDR3, as DNA: TGTGCCAGCAGCTCTCAGGAGAACACTGAAGCTTTCTTT. It encodes CASSSQENTEAFF.

The genes are TRBV19 and TRBJ1-1; 10 positions agree with TRBD1. CDR3 length: 15 residues. Germline V CDR1 and CDR2: LNHDA, SQIVND (reference sequence). Trimming took 4 bases from V and 6 from J; bases not matched to a gene: 8. Here the CDR3 DNA reads TGTGCCAGTAGTAGCCGGACAGGGGGAAGCCCTGAAGCTTTCTTT. It is translated as CASSSRTGGSPEAFF. Looking up the rest from reference TRBV19 and TRBJ1-1 gives the full variable domain: DGGITQSPKYLFRKEGQNVTLSCEQNLNHDAMYWYRQDPGQGLRLIYYSQIVNDFQKGDIAEGYSVSREKKESFPLTVTSAQKNPTAFYLCASSSRTGGSPEAFFGQGTRLTVV.

V usage is TRBV24-1 and J usage is TRBJ1-2; TRBD1 is a possible D gene (5 bases). Germline V CDR1 and CDR2: KGHDR, SFDVKD. This CDR3 contains 16 residues. V gave up 2 bases and J gave up 6 bases, with 18 bases separating them. The CDR3 is CATSDSRVSVGHGYTF. DNA for the CDR3: TGTGCCACCAGTGATTCCAGGGTATCCGTCGGCCATGGCTACACCTTC.

DNA of the CDR3: TGCAGCGTCCTTAGCAGGGGGAACACCGGGGAGCTGTTTTTT. Encoded protein: CSVLSRGNTGELFF. The genes are TRBV29-1 and TRBJ2-2, with TRBD1 as a possible D gene (6 bases). This CDR3 is 14 amino acids long. The V and J ends lost 6 bases and 1 base respectively, with 12 bases between them. CDR1 is SQVTM and CDR2 is ANQGSEA in the germline V gene.

The V and J genes are TRBV6-5 and TRBJ2-7; weak D call: TRBD2 (6 bases). Trimming left V 7 bases short and J 4 bases short, with 17 bases between. This CDR3 contains 14 residues. Germline values: CDR1 MNHEY, CDR2 SVGAGI. CDR3 DNA: TGTGCCAGCACTCGGGGGAGCTCCCATTACGAGCAGTACTTC. Amino acid sequence: CASTRGSSHYEQYF.

The rearrangement joins TRBV6-1 to TRBJ1-1, with D maybe TRBD1 (6 bases). The CDR3 is made up of 13 amino acids. The V gene's germline CDR1 is MNHNS and CDR2 SASEGT. V was shortened by 2 bases and J by 10 bases, with 14 bases between the two germline ends. The chain's CDR3 is CASSETYRVVAFF. Written as DNA, the CDR3 is TGTGCCAGCAGTGAAACCTACAGGGTTGTAGCTTTCTTT.

This chain connects TRBV5-5 to TRBJ1-1; D is unclear. Per the germline V gene, CDR1 is SGHKS and CDR2 is YYEKEE (reference sequence). The CDR3 consists of 15 residues. V was pared by 0 bases and J by 1 base, with 10 bases between. The CDR3 is CASSLGPRENTEAFF. In DNA form, the CDR3 reads TGTGCCAGCAGCTTGGGGCCGAGGGAGAACACTGAAGCTTTCTTT. The whole variable domain, filled in from reference TRBV5-5 and TRBJ1-1, reads DAGVTQSPTHLIKTRGQQVTLRCSPISGHKSVSWYQQVLGQGPQFIFQYYEKEERGRGNFPDRFSARQFPNYSSELNVNALLLGDSALYLCASSLGPRENTEAFFGQGTRLTVV.